Listed below are T cell receptor beta chains from one sample, sequenced in a study of T cells in Graves' hyperthyroidism and ophthalmopathy. TCRdb reprocessed the multiplex PCR reads with MiXCR, giving one entry per CDR3 protein. The data contain hundreds of thousands of distinct CDR3 sequences, roughly 40% of them singletons. The sample comprised blood. Receptor source: a man aged 18 to 30 with Graves' hyperthyroidism. Both conserved end residues are part of each CDR3. The D gene is left open where the match is weak. Where a row states a size, it is once, few, many or the class of an expanded clone; other rows omit it.

v_call	j_call	clone_size	d_call	cdr3_aa	cdr3_nt
TRBV7-2	TRBJ2-7	NA	NA	CASSFGGGDTGELYF	TGTGCCAGCAGCTTCGGAGGGGGTGACACCGGGGAGCTGTACTTC
TRBV19	TRBJ1-2	many	NA	CASAVGPYGYTF	TGTGCCAGCGCAGTGGGCCCCTATGGCTACACCTTC
TRBV9	TRBJ2-7	many	NA	CASSEEQGYEQYF	TGTGCCAGCAGCGAGGAGCAGGGCTACGAGCAGTACTTC
TRBV2	TRBJ2-3	NA	NA	CASNQRDTQYF	TGTGCCAGCAACCAGAGGGATACGCAGTATTTT
TRBV5-6	TRBJ2-6	once	NA	CASSLLKISGANVLTF	TGTGCCAGCAGCTTATTAAAGATCTCTGGGGCCAACGTCCTGACTTTC
TRBV7-2	TRBJ1-3	many	NA	CASSPRRGGNTIYF	TGTGCCAGCAGCCCGCGGAGGGGGGGAAACACCATATATTTT
TRBV9	TRBJ1-1	NA	NA	CASSVGEVSEAFF	TGTGCCAGCAGCGTAGGTGAGGTTTCTGAAGCTTTCTTT
TRBV19	TRBJ1-1	NA	NA	CASSIDGTINTEAFF	TGTGCCAGTAGTATAGACGGGACAATCAACACTGAAGCTTTCTTT
TRBV20-1	TRBJ1-2	few	TRBD1	CSGLRQGAYGYTF	TGCAGTGGACTTCGTCAGGGGGCCTATGGCTACACCTTC
TRBV7-2	TRBJ1-1	few	NA	CASSSLGGPTEAFF	TGTGCCAGCAGCTCTCTGGGGGGGCCGACTGAAGCTTTCTTT
TRBV20-1	TRBJ1-2	many	NA	CSAKGGYTF	TGCAGTGCTAAGGGTGGCTACACCTTC
TRBV20-1	TRBJ2-7	NA	NA	CSAGGEGLSSYEQYF	TGCAGTGCTGGCGGAGAGGGGCTCAGCTCCTACGAGCAGTACTTC
TRBV19	TRBJ2-6	few	TRBD1	CASSRDREFSGANVLTF	TGTGCCAGTAGCCGGGACAGAGAATTCTCTGGGGCCAACGTCCTGACTTTC
TRBV2	TRBJ2-2	NA	TRBD1	CASSEAAGTGGTGELFF	TGTGCCAGCAGTGAAGCGGCCGGGACAGGGGGAACCGGGGAGCTGTTTTTT